This passage covers 27 T cell receptor beta chains from one sample sequenced in a study of Ad26.COV2.S vaccination and SARS-CoV-2 variants (dated by TCRdb to about 2021). Libraries were prepared through the immunoSEQ multiplex PCR assay. TCRdb retrieved this table from immuneACCESS and kept in-frame rearrangements only. Not all clones are present; in checked studies, unresolved V genes account for under half, and no reason is known for the remainder. Recorded for this sample are 87,000 or so clones; less than 85% of them occurred a single time. The ten biggest clones cover 15% to 20% of the sample. What the time point label conveys for this sample: individuals recovered from natural SARS-CoV-2 infection. The sequencing used peripheral blood, collected after recovery from COVID-19. These receptors were obtained from a human donor who had recovered from COVID-19.

V and J are TRBV7-2 and TRBJ2-1; D may match TRBD1 or TRBD2 (6 bases each). Germline loops: CDR1 SGHTA, CDR2 FQGNSA. The CDR3 covers 16 residues. The V end lost 2 bases, the J end lost 4 bases, and 15 bases lay between the germline ends. The CDR3, as DNA: TGTGCCAGCAGCTTAATGTGGGGGGCAAGTTACAATGAGCAGTTCTTC. It translates to CASSLMWGASYNEQFF.

There are a few counts of this clone. The chain uses TRBV11-2 and TRBJ2-5; the D gene is possibly TRBD1 (6 bases). In germline, CDR1 is SGHAT, CDR2 FQNNGV. CDR3 size: 16 residues. Trimming left V 7 bases short and J 7 bases short, with 25 bases between. In nucleotides, the CDR3 is TGTGCCAGCACCCCATCATACAGGGTAGGGCGTGGGACCCAGTACTTC. This gives the protein CASTPSYRVGRGTQYF. Full variable domain (remainder filled in from reference TRBV11-2 and TRBJ2-5): EAGVAQSPRYKIIEKRQSVAFWCNPISGHATLYWYQQILGQGPKLLIQFQNNGVVDDSQLPKDRFSAERLKGVDSTLKIQPAKLEDSAVYLCASTPSYRVGRGTQYFGPGTRLLVL.

This clone was detected once. This chain uses TRBV19 with TRBJ1-3; possible D gene TRBD1, 6 bases. The CDR3 loop spans 15 amino acids. Trimming shortened V by 7 bases and J by 2 bases, and 15 bases separated the two germline ends. Germline CDR1 and CDR2: LNHDA and SQIVND (reference sequence). The CDR3 sequence is CASTPTRGAGNTIYF. For the CDR3, the DNA is TGTGCCAGTACCCCGACCAGGGGCGCTGGAAACACCATATATTTT.

This chain connects TRBV9 to TRBJ2-7; 8 bases fit TRBD2. The V gene end was trimmed by 3 bases and the J gene end by 5 bases; junction bases not matched to a gene: 10. Germline V CDR1 and CDR2: SGDLS, YYNGEE. CDR3 length: 15 amino acids. For the CDR3, the DNA is TGTGCCAGCAGCGCCCGACTGGGACTAGATCACGAGCAGTACTTC. Translation: CASSARLGLDHEQYF.

This chain joins TRBV11-3 and TRBJ1-2, with a tentative D call TRBD1 (5 bases). V gave up 1 base and J gave up 8 bases, with 11 bases separating them. Germline CDR1 is SGHNT and CDR2 is YENEEA. CDR3 size: 13 residues. The CDR3 sequence is CASSLVSGLGYTF. The DNA for the CDR3 is TGTGCCAGCAGCTTAGTCTCGGGACTGGGCTACACCTTC.

The chain recombines TRBV5-6 with TRBJ2-7; D gene unclear. The length of the CDR3 is 13 residues. Germline CDR1 is SGHDT and CDR2 is YYEEEE. V lost 1 base and J lost 1, with 6 bases in between. DNA for the CDR3: TGTGCCAGCAGCTTGTACGGATCCTACGAGCAGTACTTC. Translating it yields CASSLYGSYEQYF.

V is TRBV6-2 or TRBV6-3 and J is TRBJ1-5; tentatively, D is TRBD1 (5 bases). The germline V and J ends were trimmed by 2 bases and 7 bases, with 12 bases remaining between them. Germline V gene sequence: CDR1 MNHEY, CDR2 SVGEGT. The CDR3 spans 14 residues. The CDR3 here is CASSYRQGGQPQHF. CDR3 coding DNA: TGTGCCAGCAGTTACCGTCAGGGAGGCCAGCCCCAGCATTTT.

The chain employs TRBV27 and TRBJ2-2; 12 nucleotides match TRBD2. Germline CDR1 and CDR2: MNHEY and SMNVEV (reference sequence). The CDR3 length is 14 residues. The ends lost 9 bases at V and 7 bases at J; junction bases unmatched: 6. CDR3 amino acids: CASRLAGVLGELFF. DNA of the CDR3: TGTGCCAGTCGACTAGCGGGAGTTCTCGGGGAGCTGTTTTTT.

The chain links TRBV14 to TRBJ2-7; D unclear. Per the germline V gene, CDR1 is SGHDN and CDR2 is FVKESK. The CDR3 extends over 13 amino acids. The germline V and J ends were trimmed by 1 base and 10 bases, with 14 bases remaining between them. Here the CDR3 reads CASSQAGIRNQYF. The CDR3 DNA reads as TGTGCCAGCAGCCAAGCCGGCATTAGGAACCAGTACTTC.

This clone was detected only a few times. The chain joins TRBV11-2 to TRBJ2-1, with D hard to call. This CDR3 is built from 16 residues. Germline V gene lookup returns CDR1 SGHAT and CDR2 FQNNGV. Deletions cut 1 base from V and 4 bases from J, with 14 bases between. Written as DNA, the CDR3 is TGTGCCAGCAGCTTAGGGGGTTTGCGGAATTACAATGAGCAGTTCTTC. Residues: CASSLGGLRNYNEQFF.

V and J are TRBV15 and TRBJ2-5; D ambiguous. The CDR3 has 12 residues. CDR1 is LNHNV and CDR2 is YYDKDF in the germline V gene (reference sequence). Trimming took 8 bases from V and 3 from J, leaving 10 bases between them. For the CDR3, the DNA is TGTGCCACCTCAAACTACGAAGAGACCCAGTACTTC. Translation: CATSNYEETQYF. The whole variable domain, filled in from reference TRBV15 and TRBJ2-5, reads DAMVIQNPRYQVTQFGKPVTLSCSQTLNHNVMYWYQQKSSQAPKLLFHYYDKDFNNEADTPDNFQSRRPNTSFCFLDIRSPGLGDTAMYLCATSNYEETQYFGPGTRLLVL.

V is TRBV19 and J is TRBJ2-4; no firm D call. This CDR3 has 16 residues. With 6 bases removed from V and 0 bases from J, the gap between germline ends came to 15 bases. In germline, CDR1 is LNHDA, CDR2 SQIVND (reference sequence). CDR3 protein: CASSKTGILAKNIQYF. The CDR3 DNA is TGTGCCAGTAGCAAGACGGGTATCTTAGCCAAAAACATTCAGTACTTC.

This clone showed up just once. In DNA form, the CDR3 reads TGTGCCAGCAGCCAGTCCTACGAGCAGTACTTC. Protein product: CASSQSYEQYF. The chain couples TRBV14 to TRBJ2-7, with D unresolved. Germline CDR1 is SGHDN and CDR2 is FVKESK. The CDR3 contains 11 residues. The V end lost 3 bases, the J end lost 1 base, and 1 base lay between the germline ends.

This sequence joins TRBV15 and TRBJ1-2; 9 nucleotides align to TRBD1. V was clipped by 1 base and J by 7 bases; unmatched bases: 10. The length of the CDR3 is 16 residues. Looked up from germline, CDR1 is LNHNV and CDR2 is YYDKDF (reference sequence). The CDR3 DNA reads TGTGCCACCAGCAGAGCCGGGACAGGGTCTAGTTTTGGCTACACCTTC. This codes for CATSRAGTGSSFGYTF.

This rearrangement joins TRBV7-2 to TRBJ2-2; D unresolved. The CDR3 extends over 13 amino acids. Trimming removed 2 bases at V and 7 bases at J, with 8 bases between. Germline V gene sequence: CDR1 SGHTA, CDR2 FQGNSA. CDR3 sequence: CASSLRVNGELFF. Written as DNA, the CDR3 is TGTGCCAGCAGCTTAAGGGTGAACGGGGAGCTGTTTTTT. Full variable domain (remainder filled in from reference TRBV7-2 and TRBJ2-2): GAGVSQSPSNKVTEKGKDVELRCDPISGHTALYWYRQSLGQGLEFLIYFQGNSAPDKSGLPSDRFSAERTGGSVSTLTIQRTQQEDSAVYLCASSLRVNGELFFGEGSRLTVL.

This chain links TRBV15 with TRBJ2-1; TRBD1 is a possible D gene (5 bases). The germline V gene has CDR1 LNHNV and CDR2 YYDKDF (reference sequence). This CDR3 contains 17 residues. The V end was cut by 1 base, the J end by 1 base, with 14 bases between. CDR3 coding DNA: TGTGCCACCAGCAGAGCCCACAGGTTCGGGTCCTACAATGAGCAGTTCTTC. Translation gives CATSRAHRFGSYNEQFF.

CDR3 residues: CASSFLAGGYEQYF. The CDR3 DNA is TGTGCCAGCAGTTTCCTAGCGGGAGGCTACGAGCAGTACTTC. The rearrangement uses TRBV27 and TRBJ2-7; 11 nucleotides align to TRBD2. After removal of 3 bases from V and 3 bases from J, the junction contained 1 base not matched to a gene. The CDR3 has 14 amino acids. The germline CDR1 and CDR2 sequences are MNHEY and SMNVEV (reference sequence).

Remarks on this clone: Distinct nucleotide sequences in the sample also encode this CDR3. The genes are TRBV14 and TRBJ2-5; tentative D call: TRBD1 (5 bases). The CDR3 has 14 amino acids. Trimming cost V 1 base and J 4 bases, with 10 bases left between them. In germline, CDR1 is SGHDN, CDR2 FVKESK. DNA of the CDR3: TGTGCCAGCAGCCAAGGATTCAGGGTAGAGACCCAGTACTTC. Translating gives CASSQGFRVETQYF. Filled out from reference TRBV14 and TRBJ2-5, the complete variable domain reads EAGVTQFPSHSVIEKGQTVTLRCDPISGHDNLYWYRRVMGKEIKFLLHFVKESKQDESGMPNNRFLAERTGGTYSTLKVQPAELEDSGVYFCASSQGFRVETQYFGPGTRLLVL.

The chain has TRBV19 and TRBJ2-5; tentative D call: TRBD2 (6 bases). Trimming pared 10 bases from V and 2 bases from J, leaving 14 bases between. The CDR3 sequence is 13 residues long. Germline V lookup: CDR1 LNHDA, CDR2 SQIVND (reference sequence). In DNA form, the CDR3 reads TGTGCCACGGGGACTTGGCGACAAGAGACCCAGTACTTC. Protein: CATGTWRQETQYF.

The chain employs TRBV12-3 or TRBV12-4 and TRBJ2-7; D not resolved. This CDR3 contains 13 residues. Trimming removed 6 bases at V and 5 bases at J, with 14 bases between. The CDR3 DNA reads as TGTGCCAGCAGACCCTCTAGGTTCCACGAGCAGTACTTC. Protein sequence: CASRPSRFHEQYF.

The DNA of the CDR3 is TGTGCCAGCAGTTCCCGGGACAGGGACTACTACGAGCAGTACTTC. Translation gives CASSSRDRDYYEQYF. The J gene is TRBJ2-7, the V gene TRBV6-6, with 9 bases fitting TRBD1. The trim removed 4 bases at V and 3 bases at J, leaving 7 bases unmatched. The CDR3 length is 15 residues. Germline-derived CDR1 and CDR2 are MNHNY and SVGAGI (reference sequence).

The chain joins TRBV25-1 to TRBJ1-1; D uncertain. This CDR3 spans 13 amino acids. Germline CDR1 reads MGHDK; CDR2 reads SYGVNS. V shed 3 bases and J shed 1 base, with 6 bases lying between them. Written as DNA, the CDR3 is TGTGCCAGCAGTGAGGCCACGAACACTGAAGCTTTCTTT. As protein: CASSEATNTEAFF.

V usage is TRBV7-6 and J usage is TRBJ1-6, with TRBD1 matching 9 bases. V lost 4 bases and J lost 10; bases outside the gene matches: 5. The CDR3 extends over 14 amino acids. CDR1 is SGHVS and CDR2 is FNYEAQ in the germline V gene. The CDR3 nucleotides read TGTGCCAGCAGCTCACAGGGGGCTGGGTCACCCCTCCACTTT. Its protein is CASSSQGAGSPLHF.

This clone showed up just once. This chain uses TRBV6-5 with TRBJ2-7, with 13 bases identical to TRBD2. J was trimmed by 4 bases and V by 2 bases; bases with no gene match: 5. The CDR3 extends over 16 amino acids. Germline V gives CDR1 MNHEY, CDR2 SVGAGI. The chain's CDR3 is CASSYPGLAGLYEQYF. The CDR3 coding sequence is TGTGCCAGCAGTTACCCGGGACTAGCGGGACTGTACGAGCAGTACTTC.

A remark on this clone: The same CDR3 arises from other DNA sequences in this sample as well. The J gene is TRBJ2-7, the V gene TRBV5-6; tentatively, D is TRBD1 (6 bases). CDR3 length: 13 residues. The V end lost 4 bases, the J end lost 1 base, and 9 bases lay between the germline ends. Germline CDR1 SGHDT, CDR2 YYEEEE. CDR3 sequence reads: CASSLGQSYEQYF. Here the CDR3 DNA reads TGTGCCAGCAGCCTGGGACAATCCTACGAGCAGTACTTC.

CDR3 DNA: TGCGCCAGCAGCCGGAGCGAGGGCGGGGCCAACGTCCTGACTTTC. As protein: CASSRSEGGANVLTF. The rearrangement links TRBV4-3 to TRBJ2-6, with a tentative D call TRBD2 (5 bases). The CDR3 is 15 amino acids. CDR1 is LGHNA, CDR2 YSLEER, per germline. With 4 bases removed from V and 4 bases from J, the gap between germline ends came to 11 bases.

A few counts support this clone. The rearrangement joins TRBV10-1 to TRBJ2-7, with D perhaps TRBD2 (6 bases). In germline, CDR1 is WNHNN, CDR2 SYGVQD (reference sequence). The V gene lost 0 bases and the J gene lost 4 bases, with 13 bases spanning the gap. The CDR3 spans 15 residues. This CDR3 reads CASSESGGGRYEQYF. The CDR3 nucleotides are TGCGCCAGCAGTGAGTCGGGAGGTGGTAGATACGAGCAGTACTTC.